This passage covers 19 T cell receptor beta chains from one sample sequenced in a study of T-cell memory formation after mild COVID-19. TCRdb reprocessed the 5' RACE reads with MiXCR, giving one entry per CDR3 protein. The sample lists 560,000 or so distinct CDR3 sequences, around 15% occurring once. Sequences were obtained from PBMCs or a T cell subset sorted from them (not recorded which). Receptors originate from an adult woman who had mild COVID-19 (a few samples of this study predate the infection). Cell type and time point are not known.

The genes are TRBV3-1 and TRBJ2-6; D might be TRBD2 (5 bases). The CDR3 contains 20 residues. Between the trimmed V and J ends, which lost 1 base and 0 bases, there was a span of 19 bases. Germline V gene lookup returns CDR1 LGHDT and CDR2 YNNKEL (reference sequence). DNA for the CDR3: TGTGCCAGCAGCCAAGCGGGGAGCCGGTCTTTTGACTCTGGGGCCAACGTCCTGACTTTC. This translates into CASSQAGSRSFDSGANVLTF.

This chain links TRBV29-1 with TRBJ1-2; tentative D call: TRBD1 (5 bases). Germline-derived CDR1 and CDR2 are SQVTM and ANQGSEA. V lost 7 bases and J 9 bases, leaving 12 bases between the germline ends. The CDR3 runs to 10 residues. CDR3 DNA: TGCAGCGCAAAGACAGATAGCTACACCTTC. Its protein product is CSAKTDSYTF.

This clonotype was counted between two and nine times. V gene TRBV7-9 combines with J gene TRBJ1-1, with D unresolved. Looked up from germline, CDR1 is SEHNR and CDR2 is FQNEAQ (reference sequence). V lost 5 bases and J lost 0, with 7 bases in between. The length of the CDR3 is 13 residues. This CDR3 reads CASSAPMNTEAFF. The CDR3 bases are TGTGCCAGCAGCGCCCCTATGAACACTGAAGCTTTCTTT.

This clonotype occurred many times. V gene TRBV4-2 combines with J gene TRBJ2-1; D might be TRBD2 (6 bases). Germline V gene lookup returns CDR1 LGHNA and CDR2 YNFKEQ. The CDR3 runs to 14 residues. Trimming took 6 bases from V and 1 from J, leaving 10 bases between them. The CDR3 DNA sequence: TGTGCCAGCAGTCGGGGGTCTTCCTACAATGAGCAGTTCTTC. It yields the protein CASSRGSSYNEQFF.

This clonotype occurred a few times. This chain uses TRBV12-3 or TRBV12-4 with TRBJ1-3, with 10 bases aligning to TRBD1. J lost 3 bases, V lost 2 bases, and 4 bases had no gene match. CDR3 length: 16 residues. The CDR3 sequence: CASSLPDRGLGNTIYF. The CDR3 DNA reads as TGTGCCAGCAGTTTACCCGACAGGGGGCTTGGAAACACCATATATTTT.

The J gene is TRBJ1-2, the V gene TRBV7-2, with TRBD1 matching over 8 bases. Germline lookup yields CDR1 SGHTA and CDR2 FQGNSA. This CDR3 is 14 amino acids long. V shed 5 bases, J shed 8 bases, and the junction held 10 bases outside the gene matches. This chain's CDR3 is CASSPRQGAVGYTF. CDR3 sequence (DNA): TGTGCCAGCAGCCCTAGGCAGGGGGCAGTAGGCTACACCTTC.

This clonotype showed up just a few times. The chain employs TRBV5-4 and TRBJ2-7; unclear D gene. Trimming took 0 bases from V and 6 from J, leaving 7 bases between them. This CDR3 is built from 12 residues. Germline assignment: CDR1 SGHNT and CDR2 YYREEE (reference sequence). CDR3: CASSLGWSEQYF. CDR3 nucleotides: TGTGCCAGCAGCTTGGGATGGAGCGAGCAGTACTTC.

With respect to this clonotype: With a much larger clone just one base away, this may be a read error. This rearrangement joins TRBV10-3 to TRBJ2-2; the D gene is possibly TRBD1 (5 bases). The CDR3 covers 15 residues. Germline V gene data show CDR1 as ENHRY and CDR2 as SYGVKD. DNA of the CDR3: TGTGCCATCAGTGAGAGGCAGGGTAACACCGTGGAGCTGTTTTTT. The encoded protein is CAISERQGNTVELFF.

J is TRBJ2-1 and V is TRBV14, with D possibly matching TRBD2 (5 bases). The CDR3 runs to 15 residues. Germline V gene sequence: CDR1 SGHDN, CDR2 FVKESK. Trimming left V 1 base short and J 7 bases short, with 14 bases between. CDR3 in amino acids: CASSQGISPGNEQFF. As DNA, the CDR3 is TGTGCCAGCAGCCAAGGGATTTCCCCGGGGAATGAGCAGTTCTTC.

This chain links TRBV7-9 with TRBJ2-7; D is ambiguous. This CDR3 comprises 11 residues. V shed 8 bases and J shed 1 base, with 6 bases lying between them. CDR1 and CDR2 (germline): SEHNR, FQNEAQ (reference sequence). The CDR3 coding sequence is TGTGCCAGCGAGGATTCCTACGAGCAGTACTTC. Translating it yields CASEDSYEQYF.

This clonotype showed up many times. The V call is TRBV5-1, the J call TRBJ2-1; 7 bases agree with TRBD2. Trimming took 3 bases from V and 7 from J; bases not matched to a gene: 10. The CDR3 covers 15 residues. CDR1 and CDR2 from the germline V gene are SGHRS and YFSETQ. Written as DNA, the CDR3 is TGCGCCAGCAGCTCCGGACTAGTTGGGTCGAATGAGCAGTTCTTC. Translating it yields CASSSGLVGSNEQFF. Full variable domain (outside the CDR3, taken from reference TRBV5-1 and TRBJ2-1): KAGVTQTPRYLIKTRGQQVTLSCSPISGHRSVSWYQQTPGQGLQFLFEYFSETQRNKGNFPGRFSGRQFSNSRSEMNVSTLELGDSALYLCASSSGLVGSNEQFFGPGTRLTVL.

This clonotype was detected a few times. The rearrangement uses TRBV7-9 and TRBJ2-7; 9 bases agree with TRBD1. The trim removed 5 bases at V and 4 bases at J, leaving 9 bases unmatched. CDR3 length: 15 residues. Per the germline V gene, CDR1 is SEHNR and CDR2 is FQNEAQ (reference sequence). CDR3 nucleotides: TGTGCCAGCAGCAGCCCCGGGACAGGGATATACGAGCAGTACTTC. Protein: CASSSPGTGIYEQYF.

V is TRBV27 and J is TRBJ2-5; perhaps TRBD2 as D (6 bases). CDR1 and CDR2 (germline): MNHEY, SMNVEV (reference sequence). The length of the CDR3 is 16 residues. V was trimmed by 6 bases and J by 3 bases, leaving 20 bases between them. The CDR3 protein is CASRLTTWGEEETQYF. The CDR3 DNA reads as TGTGCCAGCAGACTAACTACGTGGGGGGAAGAAGAGACCCAGTACTTC.

This CDR3 reads CASSFAGIGELFF. CDR3 in DNA: TGTGCCAGCAGTTTCGCAGGGATCGGGGAGCTGTTTTTT. The chain links TRBV12-3 or TRBV12-4 to TRBJ2-2; D is possibly TRBD1 (5 bases). V dropped 3 bases and J dropped 7 bases, with 9 bases sitting between them. The CDR3 contains 13 residues.

A few counts support this clonotype. The chain couples TRBV5-1 to TRBJ2-5; perhaps TRBD1 as D (5 bases). This CDR3 contains 16 residues. CDR1 and CDR2 from the germline V gene are SGHRS and YFSETQ. The V gene lost 3 bases and the J gene lost 4 bases, with 19 bases spanning the gap. CDR3 residues: CASSSSLQGLGETQYF. The CDR3 DNA reads TGCGCCAGCAGCTCCTCCCTCCAGGGTCTGGGAGAGACCCAGTACTTC.

Only a few counts were recorded for this clonotype. The V and J genes are TRBV24-1 and TRBJ2-1, with D perhaps matching TRBD1 or TRBD2 (5 bases each). The germline V and J ends were trimmed by 2 bases and 7 bases, with 17 bases remaining between them. Germline-derived CDR1 and CDR2 are KGHDR and SFDVKD. The CDR3 spans 16 residues. The CDR3 spells CATSDWGGPGNNEQFF. For the CDR3, the DNA is TGTGCCACCAGTGATTGGGGCGGGCCGGGTAATAATGAGCAGTTCTTC.

This rearrangement joins TRBV6-2 or TRBV6-3 to TRBJ2-1, with TRBD2 matching over 9 bases. This CDR3 region has 14 residues. V shed 10 bases, J shed 3 bases, and the junction held 7 bases outside the gene matches. Germline lookup yields CDR1 MNHEY and CDR2 SVGEGT. This CDR3 is CATWREGLYNEQFF. As DNA, the CDR3 is TGTGCCACTTGGCGGGAGGGCCTCTACAATGAGCAGTTCTTC.

This clonotype has just a few counts. The CDR3 nucleotides are TGTGCCAGCACACAGGGCCATGAGCAGTTCTTC. Its translation: CASTQGHEQFF. The chain links TRBV27 to TRBJ2-1; the D gene is possibly TRBD1 (6 bases). Trimming took off 7 bases at V and 8 bases at J, with 9 bases between the two ends. Germline V lookup: CDR1 MNHEY, CDR2 SMNVEV (reference sequence). There are 11 residues in the CDR3.

There are a few counts of this clonotype. The gene calls are TRBV5-6 and TRBJ2-5; D remains ambiguous. V was clipped by 1 base and J by 1 base, with 14 bases between them. Germline CDR1 SGHDT, CDR2 YYEEEE. This CDR3 comprises 16 residues. DNA for the CDR3: TGTGCCAGCAGCTTGAGGCCCCCAGTAATCCAAGAGACCCAGTACTTC. It codes for CASSLRPPVIQETQYF.